The following is a T cell receptor (beta chain) sequence with its context. Trimming cost V 2 bases and J 10 bases; bases outside gene matches: 16. The CDR3 is made up of 17 amino acids. The germline gives CDR1 LNHDA, CDR2 SQIVND (reference sequence). This record belongs to a study of T cell changes during pregnancy in multiple sclerosis. TCRdb's copy holds only in-frame clones and misses some; the assay was immunoSEQ multiplex PCR. The sample lists approximately 41,000 clones, 90% to 95% seen once, with around 0.66% in the top ten. The clonotype originates from a female donor in good health, enrolled as a control in a pregnancy study. This specimen consisted of CD4+ T cells from peripheral blood mononuclear cells, obtained in the second trimester of pregnancy. The rearrangement joins TRBV19 to TRBJ2-1; 8 nucleotides line up with TRBD2. The CDR3 sequence is CASSISRRGGTLKEQFF. Written as DNA, the CDR3 is TGTGCCAGTAGTATATCCCGCCGGGGGGGTACACTAAAGGAGCAGTTCTTC.